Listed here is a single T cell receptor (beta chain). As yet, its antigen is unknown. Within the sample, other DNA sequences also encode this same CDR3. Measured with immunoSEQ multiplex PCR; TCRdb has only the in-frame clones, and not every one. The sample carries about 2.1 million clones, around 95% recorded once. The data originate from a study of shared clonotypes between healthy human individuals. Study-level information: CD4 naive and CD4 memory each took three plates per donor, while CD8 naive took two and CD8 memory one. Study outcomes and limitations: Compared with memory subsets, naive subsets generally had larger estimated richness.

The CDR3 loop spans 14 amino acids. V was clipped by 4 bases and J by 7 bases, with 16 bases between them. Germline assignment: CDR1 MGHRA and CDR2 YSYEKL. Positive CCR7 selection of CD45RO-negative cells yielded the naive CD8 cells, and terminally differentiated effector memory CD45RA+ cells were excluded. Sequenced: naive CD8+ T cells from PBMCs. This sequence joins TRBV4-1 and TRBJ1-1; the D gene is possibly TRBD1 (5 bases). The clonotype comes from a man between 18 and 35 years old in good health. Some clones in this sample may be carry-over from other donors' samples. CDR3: CASSLGRGLSEAFF. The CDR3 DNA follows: TGCGCCAGCAGCCTGGGACGAGGGCTTAGTGAAGCTTTCTTT.